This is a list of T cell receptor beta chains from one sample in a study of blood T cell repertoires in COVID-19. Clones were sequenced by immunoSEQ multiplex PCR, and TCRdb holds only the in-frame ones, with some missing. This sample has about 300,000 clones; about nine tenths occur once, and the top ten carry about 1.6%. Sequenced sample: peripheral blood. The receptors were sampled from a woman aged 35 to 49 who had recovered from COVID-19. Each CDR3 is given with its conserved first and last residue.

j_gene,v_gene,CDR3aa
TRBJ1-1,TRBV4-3,CASSQVRDGGRNTEAFF
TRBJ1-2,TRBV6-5,CASRRQGSYGYTF
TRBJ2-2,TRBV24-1,CATSGRQNTGELFF
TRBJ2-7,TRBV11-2,CASSLVPQKAYEQYF
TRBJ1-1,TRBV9,CASSDLSGWAGTEAFF
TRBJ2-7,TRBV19,CASTPTGGLDEQYF
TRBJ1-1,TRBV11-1,CASSFDRGGITEAFF
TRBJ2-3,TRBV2,CASSTETGLAGGAGGTDTQYF
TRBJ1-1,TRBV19,CASSTPAGGSLEAFF
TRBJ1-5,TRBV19,CASSIDGDSNQPQHF
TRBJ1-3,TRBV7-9,CASSLAQDYSGNTIYF
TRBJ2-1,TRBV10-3,CAITPSGPLNEQFF
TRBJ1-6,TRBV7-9,CASSATWEGNSPLHF
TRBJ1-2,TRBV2,CASSRTSYGYTF
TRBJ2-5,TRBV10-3,CAIRRQGAEETQYF
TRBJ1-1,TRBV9,CASSVDTMNTEAFF
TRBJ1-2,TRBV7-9,CASSLVGFNYGYTF
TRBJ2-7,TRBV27,CASSLSPGTSSYEQYF
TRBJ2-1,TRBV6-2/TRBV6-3,CASSYGGGGYNEQFF
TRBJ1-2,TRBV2,CASSETEGAYGYTF
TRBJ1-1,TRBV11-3,CASSSSMNTEAFF
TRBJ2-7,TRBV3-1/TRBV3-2,CASSQTQGALSMQYF
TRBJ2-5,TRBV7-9,CASSLALQGAYQYF
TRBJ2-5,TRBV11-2,CASSLKASGVGETQYF
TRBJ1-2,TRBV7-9,CASSLGHSYGYTF
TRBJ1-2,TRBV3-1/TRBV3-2,CASSQWGRGSNYGYTF
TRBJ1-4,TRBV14,CASSQDIQRGREKLFF
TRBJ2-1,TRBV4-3,CASSPGLARNEQFF
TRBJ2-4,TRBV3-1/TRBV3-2,CASSPRDWVAKNIQYF
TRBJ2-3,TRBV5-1,CASSLAGTGTTDTQYF
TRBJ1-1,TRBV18,CASSPGSPEAFF
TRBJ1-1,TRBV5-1,CASSPGTGTMGTEAFF
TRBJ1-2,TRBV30,CAWRLTGEVGYTF
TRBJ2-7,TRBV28,CASSRLAGGPTYEQYF
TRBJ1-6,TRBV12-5,CASGFLGQGSYNSPLHF
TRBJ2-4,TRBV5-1,CASSLVFLGGGENIQYF
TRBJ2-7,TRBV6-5,CASRIQDLDYEQYF
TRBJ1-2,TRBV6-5,CASRRDMNYGYTF
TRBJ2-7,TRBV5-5,CASSFPGSQYF
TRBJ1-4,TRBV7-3,CASSRSGTGLEKLFF
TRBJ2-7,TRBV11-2,CASSSRQGFSYEQYF
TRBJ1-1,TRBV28,CASSLLAPTEAFF
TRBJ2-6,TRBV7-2,CASSLGAGSGANVLTF
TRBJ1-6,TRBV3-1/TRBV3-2,CASGPWSPLHF
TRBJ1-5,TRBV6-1,CASSGFSGQFSNQPQHF
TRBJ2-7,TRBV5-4,CASSPRGGASSYEQYF
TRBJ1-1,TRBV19,CASSMSGIEAFF
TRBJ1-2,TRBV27,CASSLDRDSLDYGYTF